What follows are 21 T cell receptor beta chains derived from one specimen sequenced in a study of T cells in Graves' hyperthyroidism and ophthalmopathy. Template material for amplifying TCR beta CDR3 regions consisted of RNA transcripts. Carried out on the TCR CDR3, a first-round RT-PCR used the HTBI primer set. TCRdb itself ran the multiplex PCR reads through MiXCR, one entry per CDR3 protein. Altogether 700,000 or so distinct CDR3 sequences are present, 13% to 15% being singletons, with the ten largest covering under 15%. Sequencing was done on a sample of blood. The receptors were sampled from a woman between 45 and 60 years old with Graves' ophthalmopathy.

This clonotype was recorded many times. The rearrangement uses TRBV10-3 and TRBJ2-7; D remains unclear. The germline V gene has CDR1 ENHRY and CDR2 SYGVKD. The ends were cut back, 0 bases at V and 4 bases at J, with 19 bases in the middle. CDR3 length: 17 amino acids. CDR3 region: CAISESIGPNYLYEQYF. CDR3 DNA sequence: TGTGCCATCAGTGAGTCGATAGGTCCGAACTATTTATACGAGCAGTACTTC.

V and J are TRBV5-5 and TRBJ1-2, with 9 bases lining up with TRBD1. Germline lookup yields CDR1 SGHKS and CDR2 YYEKEE (reference sequence). J was trimmed by 3 bases and V by 5 bases; bases with no gene match: 5. The CDR3 consists of 14 residues. Here the CDR3 reads CASSRQGGDYGYTF. CDR3 nucleotides: TGTGCCAGCAGTCGACAGGGGGGGGACTATGGCTACACCTTC. Variable domain in full (rest from reference TRBV5-5 and TRBJ1-2): DAGVTQSPTHLIKTRGQQVTLRCSPISGHKSVSWYQQVLGQGPQFIFQYYEKEERGRGNFPDRFSARQFPNYSSELNVNALLLGDSALYLCASSRQGGDYGYTFGSGTRLTVV.

This sequence joins TRBV7-9 and TRBJ2-1, with TRBD2 matching 8 bases. The V and J ends lost 4 bases and 5 bases, in that order; junction bases with no gene match: 10. Germline V gene sequence: CDR1 SEHNR, CDR2 FQNEAQ (reference sequence). This CDR3 is 16 amino acids long. CDR3 bases: TGTGCCAGCAGCTCCTCACCGGGACTAGGTGACAATGAGCAGTTCTTC. This encodes CASSSSPGLGDNEQFF.

This clonotype was seen repeatedly, ten times or more. V is TRBV28 and J is TRBJ2-1; 14 bases align to TRBD2. The CDR3 length is 16 residues. Per germline, CDR1 MDHEN and CDR2 SYDVKM. V trimming: 2 bases; J trimming: 8 bases; junction bases outside the gene matches: 5. CDR3: CASSLRLAGGPYEQFF. DNA of the CDR3: TGTGCCAGCAGTTTACGACTAGCGGGAGGGCCATATGAGCAGTTCTTC.

This sequence joins TRBV3-1 and TRBJ1-1; D is ambiguous. The CDR3 spans 13 residues. Germline loops: CDR1 LGHDT, CDR2 YNNKEL (reference sequence). Trimming cost V 6 bases and J 3 bases, with 11 bases left between them. The CDR3 loop is CASRPRWDTEAFF. The DNA of the CDR3 is TGTGCCAGCAGGCCCCGGTGGGACACTGAAGCTTTCTTT. The full variable domain, rest sourced from reference TRBV3-1 and TRBJ1-1, is DTAVSQTPKYLVTQMGNDKSIKCEQNLGHDTMYWYKQDSKKFLKIMFSYNNKELIINETVPNRFSPKSPDKAHLNLHINSLELGDSAVYFCASRPRWDTEAFFGQGTRLTVV.

This clonotype has a count of ten or more. The V call is TRBV5-8, the J call TRBJ1-5; TRBD1 matches 8 bases. Trimming cost V 0 bases and J 7 bases; bases outside gene matches: 9. This CDR3 spans 16 amino acids. CDR1 is SGHTS and CDR2 is YDEGEE in the germline V gene. In DNA form, the CDR3 reads TGTGCCAGCAGCTTGGCGTCAGGGGGCGTCGGACAGCCCCAGCATTTT. It specifies CASSLASGGVGQPQHF. The full variable domain, rest sourced from reference TRBV5-8 and TRBJ1-5, is EAGVTQSPTHLIKTRGQQATLRCSPISGHTSVYWYQQALGLGLQFLLWYDEGEERNRGNFPPRFSGRQFPNYSSELNVNALELEDSALYLCASSLASGGVGQPQHFGDGTRLSIL.

The V gene is TRBV30, the J gene TRBJ2-5; D is possibly TRBD1 (5 bases). V shed 1 base and J shed 5 bases, with 5 bases lying between them. There are 11 residues in the CDR3. The V gene's germline CDR1 is GTSNPN and CDR2 SVGIG (reference sequence). In nucleotides, the CDR3 is TGTGCCTGGAGTGGGGGCGAGACCCAGTACTTC. Translation gives CAWSGGETQYF.

This chain uses TRBV2 with TRBJ1-5; TRBD1 might be the D (5 bases). The germline V and J ends were trimmed by 7 bases and 5 bases, with 15 bases remaining between them. The germline gives CDR1 SNHLY, CDR2 FYNNEI. The CDR3 sequence is 14 residues long. The CDR3 region has the DNA TGTGCCAGCACGGGGCCCTCCGGGGATCAGCCCCAGCATTTT. Translated, it gives CASTGPSGDQPQHF.

This clonotype came up a few times. The chain couples TRBV7-9 to TRBJ2-2; unclear D gene. CDR1 SEHNR and CDR2 FQNEAQ come from the germline V gene (reference sequence). This CDR3 has 14 residues. V lost 5 bases and J 7 bases, leaving 14 bases between the germline ends. CDR3 DNA sequence: TGTGCCAGCAGCACGGCGGTCCCTGGCGGGGAGCTGTTTTTT. Its protein product is CASSTAVPGGELFF.

Concerning this clonotype itself: A much bigger clone sits one base away, suggesting this may be a read error. The V call is TRBV11-3, the J call TRBJ2-7; TRBD1 matches at 8 bases. The V gene's germline CDR1 is SGHNT and CDR2 YENEEA. The CDR3 covers 15 residues. CDR3 region: CACSFPGGVLYEQYF. CDR3 nucleotide sequence: TGTGCCTGCAGCTTCCCAGGGGGCGTACTCTACGAGCAGTACTTC. Variable domain in full (rest from reference TRBV11-3 and TRBJ2-7): EAGVVQSPRYKIIEKKQPVAFWCNPISGHNTLYWYLQNLGQGPELLIRYENEEAVDDSQLPKDRFSAERLKGVDSTLKIQPAELGDSAVYLCACSFPGGVLYEQYFGPGTRLTVT.

The chain employs TRBV5-6 and TRBJ2-7; tentatively, D is TRBD2 (6 bases). V gave up 3 bases and J gave up 1 base, with 17 bases separating them. The CDR3 runs 16 residues. The V gene's germline CDR1 is SGHDT and CDR2 YYEEEE. CDR3 in DNA: TGTGCCAGCAGCTGGGAAACTAGCAGGAGGTCCTACGAGCAGTACTTC. It specifies CASSWETSRRSYEQYF.

This chain links TRBV4-2 with TRBJ2-3, with 7 bases that match TRBD2. V lost 2 bases to trimming and J lost 6 bases; unmatched junction nucleotides: 8. Germline-derived CDR1 and CDR2 are LGHNA and YNFKEQ. The CDR3 covers 15 residues. Here the CDR3 DNA reads TGTGCCAGCAGCCAATCAAGAAGCGGGATGGATACGCAGTATTTT. Protein sequence: CASSQSRSGMDTQYF.

This clonotype was found many times. The chain couples TRBV28 to TRBJ2-1, with TRBD2 identical over 9 bases. The ends lost 2 bases at V and 2 bases at J; junction bases unmatched: 16. Germline V gene sequence: CDR1 MDHEN, CDR2 SYDVKM. The CDR3 covers 20 residues. The CDR3 region has the DNA TGTGCCAGCAGTTTACCCCCTAGAGCGGGAGGACGAAAAACCTACAATGAGCAGTTCTTC. Translation: CASSLPPRAGGRKTYNEQFF.

This chain uses TRBV5-1 with TRBJ1-4; the D is unclear. The CDR3 is 16 residues long. Germline assignment: CDR1 SGHRS and CDR2 YFSETQ. Trimming cost V 0 bases and J 5 bases, with 14 bases left between them. The CDR3 protein is CASSLAGLDLNEKLFF. CDR3 coding DNA: TGCGCCAGCAGCTTGGCCGGCCTTGACCTGAATGAAAAACTGTTTTTT.

To note about this clonotype: A much more abundant neighbour one base away suggests this may be a read error. The rearrangement joins TRBV27 to TRBJ2-1; TRBD1 matches 9 bases. Germline V gives CDR1 MNHEY, CDR2 SMNVEV (reference sequence). The CDR3 has 15 amino acids. The CDR3 region has the DNA TGTGCCACCAGTGACCTCGGGACAGGGTACAATGAGCAGTCCTTC. Encoded protein: CATSDLGTGYNEQSF.

In its sample, this clonotype was seen a few times. J is TRBJ2-1 and V is TRBV27; 7 bases line up with TRBD2. Germline V gene data show CDR1 as MNHEY and CDR2 as SMNVEV (reference sequence). The CDR3 runs 14 residues. Trimming cost V 7 bases and J 1 base; bases outside gene matches: 4. The CDR3, as DNA: TGTGCCAGCACCAATAGCGGGTCCTACAATGAGCAGTTCTTC. Translation: CASTNSGSYNEQFF.

The chain links TRBV24-1 to TRBJ2-3; weak D call: TRBD2 (6 bases). Trimming pared 4 bases from V and 1 base from J, leaving 14 bases between. Germline V gives CDR1 KGHDR, CDR2 SFDVKD. The CDR3 has 16 residues. In DNA, the CDR3 is TGTGCCACCAGTGAAACTCTTAGCGGACGCACAGATACGCAGTATTTT. The encoded protein is CATSETLSGRTDTQYF.

The genes are TRBV7-9 and TRBJ1-4; D not certain. This CDR3 region has 16 residues. Trimming took 5 bases from V and 7 from J, leaving 20 bases between them. Germline V gene lookup returns CDR1 SEHNR and CDR2 FQNEAQ (reference sequence). The CDR3 DNA is TGTGCCAGCAGCCTTCCCCCCGGGCTAGAACCTGAAAAACTGTTTTTT. Encoded protein: CASSLPPGLEPEKLFF.

This clonotype was seen ten or more times. The J gene is TRBJ1-2, the V gene TRBV5-1, with 10 bases that match TRBD1. Germline CDR1 is SGHRS and CDR2 is YFSETQ. The trim removed 4 bases at V and 2 bases at J, leaving 2 bases unmatched. The CDR3 is 14 residues long. The CDR3 is CASSGGQGNYGYTF. The CDR3 coding sequence is TGCGCCAGCAGCGGGGGACAGGGGAACTATGGCTACACCTTC.

This chain links TRBV12-3 or TRBV12-4 with TRBJ2-7, with 7 bases identical to TRBD1. V lost 5 bases to trimming and J lost 2 bases; unmatched junction nucleotides: 9. This CDR3 comprises 15 residues. In DNA, the CDR3 is TGTGCCAGCAGTGGACGAACAGGGGTACCCTACGAGCAGTACTTC. This translates into CASSGRTGVPYEQYF.

This clonotype was seen repeatedly, ten times or more. The chain carries TRBV10-3 and TRBJ2-7; 9 bases match TRBD1. Germline V gene lookup returns CDR1 ENHRY and CDR2 SYGVKD. Unmatched junction bases numbered 3, after V lost 7 bases and J lost 5 bases. This CDR3 contains 12 residues. CDR3 sequence: CAITRDRDEQYF. The CDR3 DNA sequence: TGTGCCATCACTAGGGACAGGGACGAGCAGTACTTC.